These 26 T cell receptor beta chains came from one sample sequenced in a study of blood T cell repertoires in COVID-19. Clones were read by immunoSEQ multiplex PCR, and TCRdb kept only the in-frame ones, dropping some. In the table there are more than 200,000 clones, around four fifths of which are singletons. Sequences were obtained from peripheral blood. The receptors derive from a man aged 35 to 55 with acute or convalescent COVID-19.

The chain employs TRBV3-1 (or the pseudogene TRBV3-2) and TRBJ2-7; 9 bases fit TRBD2. V lost 0 bases to trimming and J lost 5 bases; unmatched junction nucleotides: 5. Germline lookup yields CDR1 LGHDT and CDR2 YNNKEL (reference sequence). The CDR3 is 15 amino acids. The CDR3 coding sequence is TGTGCCAGCAGCCAAGAAAAGCGGGAGGTTAACGAGCAGTACTTC. Its translation: CASSQEKREVNEQYF.

The rearrangement links TRBV5-6 to TRBJ1-1; D unresolved. Trimming removed 3 bases at V and 11 bases at J, with 17 bases between. The CDR3 has 13 amino acids. Germline V gene data show CDR1 as SGHDT and CDR2 as YYEEEE. CDR3 region: CASSSRMVGSAFF. DNA of the CDR3: TGTGCCAGCAGCTCTCGAATGGTGGGGAGTGCTTTCTTT.

A single count supports this clone. The V and J genes are TRBV10-3 and TRBJ2-3, with D perhaps matching TRBD1 (5 bases). CDR1 is ENHRY and CDR2 is SYGVKD in the germline V gene. Between the trimmed V and J ends, which lost 4 bases and 0 bases, there was a span of 14 bases. The CDR3 is made up of 16 amino acids. The chain's CDR3 is CAISAGPGQSTDTQYF. CDR3 DNA sequence: TGTGCCATCAGTGCGGGCCCAGGACAAAGCACAGATACGCAGTATTTT.

V is TRBV19 and J is TRBJ2-2, with 11 bases aligning to TRBD2. The CDR3 runs 17 residues. Germline CDR1 and CDR2: LNHDA and SQIVND (reference sequence). Unmatched junction bases numbered 11, after V lost 7 bases and J lost 4 bases. CDR3 amino acids: CASTQGLAGGSTGELFF. CDR3 nucleotides: TGTGCCAGTACCCAGGGGCTAGCGGGAGGTTCCACCGGGGAGCTGTTTTTT.

This clone has just one count. V is TRBV6-5 and J is TRBJ2-1, with D possibly TRBD2 on 5 matching bases. The germline gives CDR1 MNHEY, CDR2 SVGAGI. Trimming removed 0 bases at V and 3 bases at J, with 12 bases between. This CDR3 region has 16 residues. CDR3 DNA sequence: TGTGCCAGCAGTTACTCCGGAGCAACTAGCTACAATGAGCAGTTCTTC. This sequence encodes CASSYSGATSYNEQFF.

This sequence joins TRBV20-1 and TRBJ2-5; D is unclear. The ends were cut back, 5 bases at V and 5 bases at J, with 9 bases in the middle. CDR3 length: 11 residues. The germline V gene has CDR1 DFQATT and CDR2 SNEGSKA (reference sequence). CDR3 loop: CSAETPETQYF. The CDR3 DNA follows: TGCAGTGCTGAAACACCCGAGACCCAGTACTTC.

CDR3 coding DNA: TGTGCCAGCAGTTCAGCTAGCGCGAGCTCCTACGAGCAGTACTTC. Protein: CASSSASASSYEQYF. The genes are TRBV6-2 or TRBV6-3 and TRBJ2-7; possible D gene TRBD2, 6 bases. Germline V gives CDR1 MNHEY, CDR2 SVGEGT. This CDR3 region has 15 residues. V gave up 4 bases and J gave up 0 bases, with 13 bases separating them.

In its sample, this clone was seen once. The chain couples TRBV7-2 to TRBJ1-1; TRBD1 matches 12 bases. The CDR3 has 17 amino acids. Germline-derived CDR1 and CDR2 are SGHTA and FQGNSA. With 3 bases clipped from V and 5 bases from J, the junction kept 10 bases outside the gene matches. The CDR3 DNA reads as TGTGCCAGCAGCTTTATTTTCGGGACAGGGGGCCGGACTGAAGCTTTCTTT. Protein: CASSFIFGTGGRTEAFF.

The V and J genes are TRBV28 and TRBJ2-7; 9 positions agree with TRBD2. The J segment lost 2 bases and the V segment lost 3 bases, leaving 8 bases of the junction unmatched. This CDR3 is built from 16 residues. CDR1 is MDHEN and CDR2 is SYDVKM in the germline V gene. The CDR3 loop reads CASSLAGGPLTYEQYF. The DNA of the CDR3 is TGTGCCAGCAGTTTGGCGGGAGGGCCTCTCACCTACGAGCAGTACTTC.

This clone was seen only a few times. J is TRBJ2-7 and V is TRBV3-1 (or the pseudogene TRBV3-2), with 7 bases aligning to TRBD1. Trimming took 4 bases from V and 5 from J; bases not matched to a gene: 5. CDR1 LGHDT and CDR2 YNNKEL come from the germline V gene (reference sequence). The CDR3 sequence is 13 residues long. In DNA, the CDR3 is TGTGCCAGCAGCCCACAGGGGAAGGACGAGCAGTACTTC. Residues: CASSPQGKDEQYF.

The chain has TRBV10-3 and TRBJ2-5; possible D gene TRBD1, 6 bases. Between the trimmed V and J ends, which lost 4 bases and 1 base, there was a span of 7 bases. CDR1 and CDR2 from the germline V gene are ENHRY and SYGVKD. The CDR3 is made up of 13 amino acids. In nucleotides, the CDR3 is TGTGCCATCAGTGGCAGGGGCCAAGAGACCCAGTACTTC. Protein product: CAISGRGQETQYF.

The chain combines TRBV6-5 with TRBJ1-1; 12 nucleotides agree with TRBD1. The junction had 5 bases not matched to a gene; V was cut back by 6 bases and J by 6 bases. CDR1 is MNHEY, CDR2 SVGAGI, per germline. The CDR3 runs 14 residues. The CDR3 nucleotides are TGTGCCAGCAGACTGGGACAGGGGGCTCCTGAAGCTTTCTTT. Translating gives CASRLGQGAPEAFF.

This clone was detected once. The rearrangement uses TRBV5-1 and TRBJ2-1; TRBD2 agrees at 9 bases. Germline CDR1 is SGHRS and CDR2 is YFSETQ. The CDR3 covers 15 residues. V lost 4 bases and J lost 4; bases outside the gene matches: 6. The CDR3 loop is CASSPAGGPYNEQFF. For the CDR3, the DNA is TGCGCCAGCAGCCCAGCGGGAGGCCCATACAATGAGCAGTTCTTC.

This chain connects TRBV5-4 to TRBJ2-7; D possibly corresponds to TRBD1 (5 bases). Germline V CDR1 and CDR2: SGHNT, YYREEE (reference sequence). This CDR3 region has 13 residues. With 3 bases removed from V and 4 bases from J, the gap between germline ends came to 11 bases. Written as DNA, the CDR3 is TGTGCCAGCAGCTCACCGACAGATTACGAGCAGTACTTC. It translates to CASSSPTDYEQYF.

V gene TRBV11-3 combines with J gene TRBJ2-1; 7 bases agree with TRBD2. The CDR3 spans 16 residues. Germline CDR1 and CDR2: SGHNT and YENEEA. With V trimmed by 5 bases and J by 8 bases, 15 bases remained unmatched. The CDR3 sequence is CASSPGLVGHLHEQFF. The CDR3 DNA reads as TGTGCCAGCAGCCCAGGACTAGTCGGACATCTCCATGAGCAGTTCTTC.

This clone was detected once. This sequence joins TRBV4-2 and TRBJ1-2; TRBD1 agrees at 9 bases. Germline CDR1 LGHNA, CDR2 YNFKEQ. Germline trimming cut 0 bases from V and 4 bases from J; bases unmatched to any gene: 9. The CDR3 consists of 17 residues. The chain's CDR3 is CASSQDLVQGARYGYTF. The CDR3 DNA sequence: TGTGCCAGCAGCCAAGACTTGGTACAGGGGGCGCGCTATGGCTACACCTTC.

This clone was observed once. V gene TRBV11-3 combines with J gene TRBJ2-5, with D possibly being TRBD1 (6 bases). This CDR3 is built from 15 residues. Trimming removed 5 bases from V and 4 bases from J, with 17 bases in between. Germline V lookup: CDR1 SGHNT, CDR2 YENEEA. The CDR3 loop is CASSQIGGRGETQYF. DNA for the CDR3: TGTGCCAGCAGCCAGATCGGCGGCAGGGGAGAGACCCAGTACTTC. The whole variable domain, remainder taken from reference TRBV11-3 and TRBJ2-5, is EAGVVQSPRYKIIEKKQPVAFWCNPISGHNTLYWYLQNLGQGPELLIRYENEEAVDDSQLPKDRFSAERLKGVDSTLKIQPAELGDSAVYLCASSQIGGRGETQYFGPGTRLLVL.

J is TRBJ1-1 and V is TRBV6-5; no reliable D call. V was clipped by 6 bases and J by 5 bases, with 13 bases between them. The CDR3 contains 13 residues. Germline loops: CDR1 MNHEY, CDR2 SVGAGI. Here the CDR3 reads CASSARGRTEAFF. CDR3 nucleotide sequence: TGTGCCAGCAGCGCCAGAGGGAGGACTGAAGCTTTCTTT.

J is TRBJ1-2 and V is TRBV7-2; 7 positions match TRBD1. V lost 4 bases to trimming and J lost 2 bases; unmatched junction nucleotides: 1. This CDR3 comprises 13 residues. Per the germline V gene, CDR1 is SGHTA and CDR2 is FQGNSA. The DNA for the CDR3 is TGTGCCAGCAGCTGGGGACAGAACTATGGCTACACCTTC. Its protein product is CASSWGQNYGYTF.

The chain couples TRBV29-1 to TRBJ1-1; D might be TRBD1 (5 bases). Between the trimmed V and J ends, which lost 2 bases and 4 bases, there was a span of 14 bases. The CDR3 runs to 14 residues. The germline gives CDR1 SQVTM, CDR2 ANQGSEA. In DNA, the CDR3 is TGCAGCGTTGAAAGGTTTAGCAGGGCCACTGAAGCTTTCTTT. It is translated as CSVERFSRATEAFF.

The CDR3 loop is CASGLDPSGLPIYEQFF. For the CDR3, the DNA is TGTGCTAGTGGTTTGGACCCCTCGGGTCTACCCATTTATGAGCAGTTCTTC. The V gene is TRBV12-5, the J gene TRBJ2-1; unclear D gene. The CDR3 consists of 17 residues. The germline gives CDR1 LGHNT, CDR2 FRNRAP. The germline V and J ends were trimmed by 1 base and 8 bases, with 21 bases remaining between them.

The chain is built from TRBV4-1 and TRBJ2-7, with TRBD2 matching over 11 bases. Trimming at V came to 4 bases and at J to 4 bases, leaving 6 bases not matched to a gene. This CDR3 comprises 15 residues. CDR1 and CDR2 from the germline V gene are MGHRA and YSYEKL. The CDR3 coding sequence is TGCGCCAGCAGCCGGGGGACTAGCGGAGATTACGAGCAGTACTTC. It yields the protein CASSRGTSGDYEQYF.

The chain couples TRBV19 to TRBJ2-1; D perhaps matches TRBD2 (5 bases). This CDR3 comprises 13 residues. V was pared by 3 bases and J by 7 bases, with 10 bases between. The germline CDR1 and CDR2 sequences are LNHDA and SQIVND (reference sequence). The CDR3 DNA sequence: TGTGCCAGTAGTATGGGTGTAGCGAATGAGCAGTTCTTC. Its protein is CASSMGVANEQFF.

This clone has more than one count but fewer than ten. The gene calls are TRBV10-2 and TRBJ2-3; possibly TRBD1 for D (6 bases). The CDR3 has 16 amino acids. Between the trimmed V and J ends, which lost 2 bases and 6 bases, there was a span of 18 bases. CDR1 and CDR2 (germline): WSHSY, SAAADI. In DNA form, the CDR3 reads TGCGCCAGCAGTGAGGAGGTCGTATCAGGGGCGGATACGCAGTATTTT. This encodes CASSEEVVSGADTQYF.

The rearrangement links TRBV6-5 to TRBJ2-7; D is possibly TRBD2 (5 bases). This CDR3 is built from 14 residues. The V end lost 0 bases, the J end lost 3 bases, and 9 bases lay between the germline ends. Germline V lookup: CDR1 MNHEY, CDR2 SVGAGI. CDR3: CASSYSGGNYEQYF. The CDR3 DNA sequence: TGTGCCAGCAGTTACTCCGGAGGCAACTACGAGCAGTACTTC.

The chain has TRBV29-1 and TRBJ1-2; TRBD1 agrees at 7 bases. The trim removed 7 bases at V and 8 bases at J, leaving 10 bases unmatched. The germline gives CDR1 SQVTM, CDR2 ANQGSEA. This CDR3 region has 12 residues. The CDR3 loop reads CSGATGIYGYTF. As DNA, the CDR3 is TGCAGCGGCGCGACAGGGATATACGGCTACACCTTC.